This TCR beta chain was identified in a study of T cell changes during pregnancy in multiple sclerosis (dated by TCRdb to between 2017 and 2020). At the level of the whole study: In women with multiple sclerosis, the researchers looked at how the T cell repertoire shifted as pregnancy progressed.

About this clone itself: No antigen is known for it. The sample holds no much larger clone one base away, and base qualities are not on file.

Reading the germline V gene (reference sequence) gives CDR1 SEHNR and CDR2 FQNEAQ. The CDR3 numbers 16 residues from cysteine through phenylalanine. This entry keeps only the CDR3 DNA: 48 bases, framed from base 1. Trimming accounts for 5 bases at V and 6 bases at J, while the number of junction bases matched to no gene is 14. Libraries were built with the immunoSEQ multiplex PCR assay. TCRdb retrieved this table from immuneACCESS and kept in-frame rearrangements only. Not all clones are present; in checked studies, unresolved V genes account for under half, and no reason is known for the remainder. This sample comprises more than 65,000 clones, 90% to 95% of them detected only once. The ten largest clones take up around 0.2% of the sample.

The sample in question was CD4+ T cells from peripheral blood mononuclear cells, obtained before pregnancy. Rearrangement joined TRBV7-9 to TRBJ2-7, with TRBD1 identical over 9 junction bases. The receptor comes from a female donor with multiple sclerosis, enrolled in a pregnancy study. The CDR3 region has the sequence CASSLWGGQGNGEQYF. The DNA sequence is TGTGCCAGCAGCCTTTGGGGTGGACAGGGGAACGGCGAGCAGTACTTC. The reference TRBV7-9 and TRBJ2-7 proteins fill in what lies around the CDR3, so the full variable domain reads DTGVSQNPRHKITKRGQNVTFRCDPISEHNRLYWYRQTLGQGPEFLTYFQNEAQLEKSRLLSDRFSAERPKGSFSTLEIQRTEQGDSAMYLCASSLWGGQGNGEQYFGPGTRLTVT.